What follows is one T cell receptor (beta chain) and its context. The antigen is unknown. Trimming left V 0 bases short and J 2 bases short, with 19 bases between. Looked up from germline, CDR1 is SEHNR and CDR2 is FQNEAQ (reference sequence). The CDR3 sequence is 18 residues long. These data are taken from a study of T cells in Graves' hyperthyroidism and ophthalmopathy. Study-wide findings and caveats: It was a median about 6 months before onset that the model predicted ophthalmopathy.

Exclusion of a patient resulted from uncontrolled infection, other autoimmune disease, pregnancy or lactation. TCR beta CDR3 regions were amplified from RNA transcripts. First-round RT-PCR with HTBI primers amplified the TCR CDR3 region. TCRdb re-derived calls from the multiplex PCR reads in MiXCR, one entry per CDR3 protein. The sample records hundreds of thousands of distinct CDR3 sequences, about 15% being singletons. The origin of this receptor is a woman aged 50 to 60 with Graves' ophthalmopathy. The material sequenced was blood. The V call is TRBV7-9, the J call TRBJ1-2; no clear D gene. The CDR3: CASSLATAESQLNYGYTF. For the CDR3, the DNA is TGTGCCAGCAGCTTAGCGACGGCAGAATCCCAACTAAACTATGGCTACACCTTC.